The 7 T cell receptor beta chains in this list originate from one sample, sequenced in a study of vaccination effects on CD4 cells after COVID-19. Measured with immunoSEQ multiplex PCR; TCRdb has only the in-frame clones, and not every one. The sample has approximately 28,000 clones; approximately 70% are singletons. Antigen-specific CD4+ T cells were first expanded with viral peptide pools by the ViraFEST assay and only then sequenced. CD4+ T cells were isolated after 10 days of culture. According to the study, vaccine recipients showed no prior SARS-CoV-2 infection and negative nucleocapsid antibodies. Their target antigens are unknown. The sample in question was CD4+ T cells from PBMCs cultured with HCoV-NL63 spike peptides, obtained before COVID-19 vaccination. The source is a human donor who received a COVID-19 vaccine.

The CDR3 DNA follows: TGTGCCAGCAGTTCCGGGACAACTAATGAAAAACTGTTTTTT. Translating gives CASSSGTTNEKLFF. The chain combines TRBV2 with TRBJ1-4; D unclear. The CDR3 spans 14 residues. Trimming took 5 bases from V and 0 from J, leaving 7 bases between them. CDR1 is SNHLY, CDR2 FYNNEI, per germline. Complete variable domain (other parts from reference TRBV2 and TRBJ1-4): EPEVTQTPSHQVTQMGQEVILRCVPISNHLYFYWYRQILGQKVEFLVSFYNNEISEKSEIFDDQFSVERPDGSNFTLKIRSTKLEDSAMYFCASSSGTTNEKLFFGSGTQLSVL.

The V call is TRBV3-1 (or the pseudogene TRBV3-2), the J call TRBJ1-2; D gene ambiguous. The CDR3 totals 12 residues. The germline CDR1 and CDR2 sequences are LGHDT and YNNKEL (reference sequence). V was cut by 3 bases and J by 8 bases, with 10 bases left in between. The CDR3 region is CASSHQNNGYTF. The CDR3 DNA is TGTGCCAGCAGCCACCAGAACAACGGCTACACCTTC.

The V and J genes are TRBV21-1 and TRBJ1-3; TRBD1 is the table's D call, not checked against the DNA. TRBV21-1 is a pseudogene. The CDR3 is 18 residues long. CDR3 sequence: CASTRIYRGLSSGNTIYF. The CDR3 nucleotides are TGTGCCAGCACCCGAATTTACAGGGGCCTGTCGTCTGGAAACACCATATATTTT.

This clone has more than one count but fewer than ten. The chain joins TRBV2 to TRBJ2-2; the match to TRBD1 covers 8 bases. With 5 bases clipped from V and 5 bases from J, the junction kept 7 bases outside the gene matches. CDR1 and CDR2 from the germline V gene are SNHLY and FYNNEI. CDR3 length: 15 amino acids. CDR3 sequence (DNA): TGTGCCAGCAGTCCCGGACAGGGTAGGACCGGGGAGCTGTTTTTT. This sequence encodes CASSPGQGRTGELFF.

V gene TRBV2 combines with J gene TRBJ2-7, with TRBD1 as a possible D gene (5 bases). The V gene's germline CDR1 is SNHLY and CDR2 FYNNEI. There are 16 residues in the CDR3. Trimming shortened V by 7 bases and J by 6 bases, and 25 bases separated the two germline ends. The DNA for the CDR3 is TGTGCCAGCACCCTTATGGGGCTAGTCCCTTTGGGCGAGCAGTACTTC. Translated, it gives CASTLMGLVPLGEQYF.

This clone was counted once. The chain carries TRBV3-1 (or the pseudogene TRBV3-2) and TRBJ2-2; 8 bases map to TRBD2. Germline values: CDR1 LGHDT, CDR2 YNNKEL (reference sequence). V lost 5 bases to trimming and J lost 4 bases; unmatched junction nucleotides: 15. The CDR3 covers 18 residues. CDR3 in DNA: TGTGCCAGCAGCAGGTCTGACTTAGCGGGGAGGGGCACCGGGGAGCTGTTTTTT. This translates into CASSRSDLAGRGTGELFF.

The chain carries TRBV19 and TRBJ1-4; unclear D gene. This CDR3 has 12 amino acids. V was pared by 6 bases and J by 8 bases, with 10 bases between. Germline CDR1 LNHDA, CDR2 SQIVND (reference sequence). CDR3 bases: TGTGCCAGTAGCCCAAGGGAGGAAAAACTGTTTTTT. Translating gives CASSPREEKLFF.